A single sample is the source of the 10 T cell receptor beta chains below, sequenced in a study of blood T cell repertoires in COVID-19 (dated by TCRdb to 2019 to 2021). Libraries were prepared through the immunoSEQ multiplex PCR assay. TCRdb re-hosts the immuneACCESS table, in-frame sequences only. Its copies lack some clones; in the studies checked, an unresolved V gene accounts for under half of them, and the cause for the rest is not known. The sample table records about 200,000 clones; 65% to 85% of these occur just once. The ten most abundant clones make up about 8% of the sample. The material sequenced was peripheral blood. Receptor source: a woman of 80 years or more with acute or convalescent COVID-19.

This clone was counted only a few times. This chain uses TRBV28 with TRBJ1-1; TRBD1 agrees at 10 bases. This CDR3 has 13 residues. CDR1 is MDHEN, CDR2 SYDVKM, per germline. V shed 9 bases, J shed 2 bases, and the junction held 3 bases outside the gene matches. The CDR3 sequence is CASLTGGNTEAFF. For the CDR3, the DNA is TGTGCCAGTCTGACAGGGGGCAACACTGAAGCTTTCTTT.

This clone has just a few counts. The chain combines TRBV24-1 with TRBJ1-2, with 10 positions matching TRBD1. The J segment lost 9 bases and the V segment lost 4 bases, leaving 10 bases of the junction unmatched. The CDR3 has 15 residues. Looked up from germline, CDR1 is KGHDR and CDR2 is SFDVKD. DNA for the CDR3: TGTGCCACCAGTGACCCTTCGGGACAGGGGTTGAGCTACACCTTC. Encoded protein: CATSDPSGQGLSYTF.

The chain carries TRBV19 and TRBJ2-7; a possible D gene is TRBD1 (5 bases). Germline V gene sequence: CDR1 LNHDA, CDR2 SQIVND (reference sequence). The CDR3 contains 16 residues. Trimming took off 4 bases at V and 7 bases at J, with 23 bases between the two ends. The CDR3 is CASSTSTAQGSLEQYF. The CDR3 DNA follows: TGTGCCAGTAGTACGTCGACAGCTCAAGGATCGTTGGAGCAGTACTTC.

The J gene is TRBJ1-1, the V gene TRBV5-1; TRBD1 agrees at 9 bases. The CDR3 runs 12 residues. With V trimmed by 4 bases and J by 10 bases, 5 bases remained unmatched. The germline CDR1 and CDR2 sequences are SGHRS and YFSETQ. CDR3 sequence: CASSEGQGRAFF. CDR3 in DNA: TGCGCCAGCAGCGAAGGACAGGGGCGAGCTTTCTTT.

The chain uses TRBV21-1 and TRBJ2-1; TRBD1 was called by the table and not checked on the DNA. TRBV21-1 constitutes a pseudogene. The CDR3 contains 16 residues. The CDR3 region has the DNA TGTGCCACCCTGGGACAGACTCCCCTCTCCTACAATGAGCAGTTCTTC. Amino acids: CATLGQTPLSYNEQFF.

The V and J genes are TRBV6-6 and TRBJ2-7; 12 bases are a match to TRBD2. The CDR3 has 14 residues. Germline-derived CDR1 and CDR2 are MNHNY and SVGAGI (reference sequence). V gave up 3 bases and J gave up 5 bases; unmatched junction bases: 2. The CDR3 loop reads CASSYTSGGNEQYF. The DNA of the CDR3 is TGTGCCAGCAGTTATACTAGCGGGGGGAACGAGCAGTACTTC.

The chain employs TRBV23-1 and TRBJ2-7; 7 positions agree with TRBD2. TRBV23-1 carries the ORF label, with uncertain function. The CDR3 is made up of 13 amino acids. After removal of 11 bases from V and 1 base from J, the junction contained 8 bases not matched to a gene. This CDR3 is CAPRVRGSYEQYF. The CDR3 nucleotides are TGCGCCCCCAGGGTGCGGGGGTCCTACGAGCAGTACTTC.

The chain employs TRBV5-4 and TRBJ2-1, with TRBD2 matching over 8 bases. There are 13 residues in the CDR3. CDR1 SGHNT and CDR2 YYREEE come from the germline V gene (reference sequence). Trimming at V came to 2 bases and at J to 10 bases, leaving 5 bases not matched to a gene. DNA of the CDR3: TGTGCCAGCAGCTTCACGGGGGGGAGGGAGCAGTTCTTC. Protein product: CASSFTGGREQFF.

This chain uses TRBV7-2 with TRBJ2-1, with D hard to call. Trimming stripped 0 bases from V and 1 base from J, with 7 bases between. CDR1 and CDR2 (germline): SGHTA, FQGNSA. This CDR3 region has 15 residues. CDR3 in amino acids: CASSLAPRSYNEQFF. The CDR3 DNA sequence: TGTGCCAGCAGCTTAGCCCCTCGGTCCTACAATGAGCAGTTCTTC.

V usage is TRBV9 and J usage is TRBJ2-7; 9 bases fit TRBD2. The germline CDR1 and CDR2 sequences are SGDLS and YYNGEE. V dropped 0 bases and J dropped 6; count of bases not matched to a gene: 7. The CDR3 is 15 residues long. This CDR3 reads CASSVEGLALGEQYF. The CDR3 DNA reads TGTGCCAGCAGCGTAGAGGGACTAGCTTTAGGCGAGCAGTACTTC.